A single sample is the source of the 30 T cell receptor beta chains below, sequenced in a study of post-analysis software for immune sequencing data. Notes on the study in general: Controls had lower frequencies than patients of about 5 TRBV segments, which included TRBV5-6, TRBV5-1 and TRBV20-1.

The authors incorporated unique molecular identifiers into the TCR beta cDNA libraries. TCRdb redid the calling of the PCR reads with MiXCR, one entry per CDR3 protein. The table has some 700,000 distinct CDR3 sequences, around 64% seen once. No antigen has been identified for these receptors. Sequencing input: blood. These TCRs come from a girl aged 2 to 10 with multiple sclerosis.

The V call is TRBV4-1, the J call TRBJ1-3, with D maybe TRBD1 (5 bases). Trimming stripped 4 bases from V and 1 base from J, with 14 bases between. Looked up from germline, CDR1 is MGHRA and CDR2 is YSYEKL. The CDR3 loop spans 16 amino acids. CDR3 protein: CASSPWTRTSGNTIYF. CDR3 sequence (DNA): TGCGCCAGCAGCCCGTGGACGAGGACATCTGGAAACACCATATATTTT.

The V call is TRBV29-1, the J call TRBJ2-1; 7 bases match TRBD2. V lost 5 bases, J lost 13 bases, and 8 bases stayed unmatched. This CDR3 is built from 11 residues. The germline gives CDR1 SQVTM, CDR2 ANQGSEA. The CDR3 reads CSVFGAGAQFF. CDR3 nucleotide sequence: TGCAGCGTTTTCGGGGCGGGAGCACAGTTCTTC.

V is TRBV14 and J is TRBJ2-6; D unclear. V dropped 4 bases and J dropped 4 bases, with 14 bases sitting between them. The CDR3 has 16 residues. The V gene's germline CDR1 is SGHDN and CDR2 FVKESK. The chain's CDR3 is CASSPLAGDGANVLTF. For the CDR3, the DNA is TGTGCCAGCAGCCCCCTGGCAGGCGACGGGGCCAACGTCCTGACTTTC.

The CDR3 DNA follows: TGTGCCAGCAGCTCTAGGACAGGCAGCAATGAGCAGTTCTTC. Its protein is CASSSRTGSNEQFF. The chain links TRBV11-3 to TRBJ2-1; 7 nucleotides agree with TRBD1. Germline V CDR1 and CDR2: SGHNT, YENEEA. The CDR3 extends over 14 amino acids. V lost 4 bases to trimming and J lost 6 bases; unmatched junction nucleotides: 6.

This rearrangement joins TRBV20-1 to TRBJ2-5; a possible D gene is TRBD2 (6 bases). This CDR3 contains 14 residues. With 3 bases removed from V and 3 bases from J, the gap between germline ends came to 14 bases. Germline assignment: CDR1 DFQATT and CDR2 SNEGSKA (reference sequence). In DNA form, the CDR3 reads TGCAGTGCTAGCCCCGGGACTTTCGAAGAGACCCAGTACTTC. Its protein product is CSASPGTFEETQYF.

The rearrangement joins TRBV18 to TRBJ2-3; the match to TRBD2 covers 13 bases. Germline V gene lookup returns CDR1 KGHSH and CDR2 LQKENI. V dropped 2 bases and J dropped 4; count of bases not matched to a gene: 3. The CDR3 loop spans 16 amino acids. CDR3 nucleotides: TGTGCCAGCTCACCAAGCGGACTAGCGGGAGCAGATACGCAGTATTTT. Amino acids: CASSPSGLAGADTQYF.

This chain joins TRBV12-3 or TRBV12-4 and TRBJ1-2; D remains ambiguous. V was pared by 2 bases and J by 0 bases, with 7 bases between. The CDR3 has 14 residues. In nucleotides, the CDR3 is TGTGCCAGCAGTTTAATTACAGCTAACTATGGCTACACCTTC. It codes for CASSLITANYGYTF.

In this sample, this clonotype turned up a few times. The chain recombines TRBV4-1 with TRBJ2-1; D unclear. CDR1 and CDR2 (germline): MGHRA, YSYEKL. The CDR3 loop spans 14 amino acids. Trimming took 6 bases from V and 5 from J, leaving 14 bases between them. As DNA, the CDR3 is TGCGCCAGCAGGGACGAAGGCAGAAACAATGAGCAGTTCTTC. Its translation: CASRDEGRNNEQFF.

V usage is TRBV12-3 or TRBV12-4 and J usage is TRBJ2-1, with no clear D. The J call is in doubt because the DNA end fits TRBJ2-7 better. CDR3 size: 16 residues. The CDR3 DNA follows: TGTGCCAGCAGTTTACTACTCCCCACCCAGTCCGACGAGCAGTACTTC. It yields the protein CASSLLLPTQSDEQYF.

This clonotype appeared once. V and J are TRBV5-1 and TRBJ2-3, with TRBD1 matching over 7 bases. The CDR3 extends over 13 amino acids. CDR1 SGHRS and CDR2 YFSETQ come from the germline V gene. V dropped 6 bases and J dropped 6; count of bases not matched to a gene: 7. The CDR3 nucleotides are TGCGCCAGCAACACAGGGGCCATCGATACGCAGTATTTT. The encoded protein is CASNTGAIDTQYF. The full variable domain, with the rest looked up from reference TRBV5-1 and TRBJ2-3, is KAGVTQTPRYLIKTRGQQVTLSCSPISGHRSVSWYQQTPGQGLQFLFEYFSETQRNKGNFPGRFSGRQFSNSRSEMNVSTLELGDSALYLCASNTGAIDTQYFGPGTRLTVL.

This clonotype has only a few counts. Sequence at one end of the junction differs from germline and may be a read error. The CDR3 coding sequence is TGCGCCAGCAGCATCTACGGGACCACTAACAATGAGCAGTTCTTC. Translated: CASSIYGTTNNEQFF. V is TRBV5-5 and J is TRBJ2-1, with D possibly called TRBD1 or TRBD2 (5 bases each). The CDR3 length is 15 residues. Per the germline V gene, CDR1 is SGHKS and CDR2 is YYEKEE (reference sequence).

This clonotype turned up a few times. This CDR3 is CASSRPETDSGANVLTF. The DNA of the CDR3 is TGTGCCAGCAGCCGACCTGAGACAGACTCTGGGGCCAACGTCCTGACTTTC. This chain uses TRBV7-9 with TRBJ2-6, with a weak D call TRBD1 (5 bases). This CDR3 is 17 amino acids long. Germline values: CDR1 SEHNR, CDR2 FQNEAQ (reference sequence). V gave up 5 bases and J gave up 0 bases, with 14 bases separating them.

The V and J genes are TRBV27 and TRBJ2-5; 9 bases agree with TRBD2. This CDR3 has 15 amino acids. The germline V gene encodes CDR1 MNHEY and CDR2 SMNVEV (reference sequence). Unmatched junction bases numbered 8, after V lost 4 bases and J lost 5 bases. The CDR3 DNA reads as TGTGCCAGCAGTTCAGGCGGGAGGGCCTGGGAGACCCAGTACTTC. This translates into CASSSGGRAWETQYF.

V usage is TRBV12-3 or TRBV12-4 and J usage is TRBJ2-4, with a possible D match to TRBD1 (5 bases). This CDR3 contains 17 residues. Trimming left V 3 bases short and J 0 bases short, with 15 bases between. CDR3 in DNA: TGTGCCAGCAGTTTCAGGGTTAGCCCAGTAGCCAAAAACATTCAGTACTTC. Its protein product is CASSFRVSPVAKNIQYF.

This rearrangement joins TRBV10-1 to TRBJ2-5; D is perhaps TRBD2 (6 bases). This CDR3 is built from 15 residues. V lost 9 bases, J lost 3 bases, and 20 bases lay in between. Germline assignment: CDR1 WNHNN and CDR2 SYGVQD (reference sequence). This CDR3 reads CARVKTSEEKETQYF. As DNA, the CDR3 is TGCGCCAGGGTGAAGACTAGTGAGGAAAAAGAGACCCAGTACTTC.

The chain couples TRBV29-1 to TRBJ2-3; tentatively, D is TRBD1 or TRBD2 (5 bases each). The CDR3 loop spans 16 amino acids. Trimming left V 5 bases short and J 3 bases short, with 21 bases between. The germline V gene has CDR1 SQVTM and CDR2 ANQGSEA. The CDR3 bases are TGCAGCGTTCACTCTATCGGGGCCGCTCCAACAGATACGCAGTATTTT. It codes for CSVHSIGAAPTDTQYF.

This clonotype has a handful of counts. V gene TRBV20-1 combines with J gene TRBJ2-3; TRBD2 agrees at 8 bases. CDR1 DFQATT and CDR2 SNEGSKA come from the germline V gene (reference sequence). The CDR3 contains 13 residues. V lost 6 bases and J lost 5; bases outside the gene matches: 7. DNA for the CDR3: TGCAGTGCGACAAGGCTAGCGGGAGATACGCAGTATTTT. Protein: CSATRLAGDTQYF.

The chain links TRBV5-1 to TRBJ2-3; possibly TRBD2 for D (6 bases). The germline V gene encodes CDR1 SGHRS and CDR2 YFSETQ. This CDR3 has 16 amino acids. V lost 4 bases and J 2 bases, leaving 17 bases between the germline ends. The DNA of the CDR3 is TGCGCCAGCAGCCTGGCGGGGATAGCATCCACAGATACGCAGTATTTT. Amino acid sequence: CASSLAGIASTDTQYF.

The gene calls are TRBV7-2 and TRBJ1-5; TRBD1 agrees at 8 bases. This CDR3 comprises 15 residues. V was pared by 2 bases and J by 6 bases, with 6 bases of the junction left unmatched. From germline, CDR1 is SGHTA and CDR2 FQGNSA. CDR3 sequence: CASSLRQGAGQPQHF. In DNA form, the CDR3 reads TGTGCCAGCAGCTTAAGGCAGGGGGCTGGTCAGCCCCAGCATTTT.

V usage is TRBV7-9 and J usage is TRBJ1-2; TRBD1 agrees at 9 bases. Germline CDR1 is SEHNR and CDR2 is FQNEAQ (reference sequence). CDR3 length: 15 amino acids. V lost 3 bases and J lost 1; bases outside the gene matches: 3. The CDR3 loop reads CASSFRTGVNYGYTF. CDR3 in DNA: TGTGCCAGCAGCTTCCGGACAGGGGTTAACTATGGCTACACCTTC. Variable domain in full (rest from reference TRBV7-9 and TRBJ1-2): DTGVSQNPRHKITKRGQNVTFRCDPISEHNRLYWYRQTLGQGPEFLTYFQNEAQLEKSRLLSDRFSAERPKGSFSTLEIQRTEQGDSAMYLCASSFRTGVNYGYTFGSGTRLTVV.

This CDR3 is CAWSFKGLADQPQHF. The DNA of the CDR3 is TGTGCCTGGAGTTTCAAGGGCCTAGCGGATCAGCCCCAGCATTTT. The chain is built from TRBV30 and TRBJ1-5, with no clear D. Germline-derived CDR1 and CDR2 are GTSNPN and SVGIG (reference sequence). V dropped 2 bases and J dropped 5 bases, with 16 bases sitting between them. CDR3 length equals 15 residues.

The chain employs TRBV29-1 and TRBJ2-5; 12 nucleotides line up with TRBD1. Gene TRBJ2-7 matches the end of the DNA better, so the J call may be wrong. The CDR3 covers 14 residues. Per germline, CDR1 SQVTM and CDR2 ANQGSEA. The CDR3 here is CSVELGQGAIEQYF. CDR3 nucleotides: TGCAGCGTTGAATTGGGACAGGGGGCGATCGAGCAGTACTTC.

This clonotype was found once. The rearrangement uses TRBV6-9 and TRBJ2-4; D not resolved. The last part of the DNA fits TRBJ2-7 better; the J call may be wrong. Germline CDR1 is MNHGY and CDR2 is SVAAGI. The CDR3 has 14 residues. CDR3 DNA sequence: TGTGCCAGCAGTTACGCCCCCGACAACGGCGAGCAGTACTTC. This sequence encodes CASSYAPDNGEQYF.

The V call is TRBV7-8, the J call TRBJ1-5, with D maybe TRBD1 (5 bases). This CDR3 spans 15 amino acids. V lost 0 bases and J 4 bases, leaving 10 bases between the germline ends. Germline assignment: CDR1 SGHVS and CDR2 FQNEAQ. The DNA for the CDR3 is TGTGCCAGCAGCTTAGCGGGGGGAGCGAATCAGCCCCAGCATTTT. Its protein product is CASSLAGGANQPQHF. The complete variable domain, with remaining parts taken from reference TRBV7-8 and TRBJ1-5, reads GAGVSQSPRYKVAKRGQDVALRCDPISGHVSLFWYQQALGQGPEFLTYFQNEAQLDKSGLPSDRFFAERPEGSVSTLKIQRTQQEDSAVYLCASSLAGGANQPQHFGDGTRLSIL.

Only one count was recorded for this clonotype. The CDR3 bases are TGCGCCAGCAGGCTCGGCACTAACCAAGAGACCCAGTACTTC. Translation gives CASRLGTNQETQYF. This sequence joins TRBV5-1 and TRBJ2-5; no firm D call. Germline V CDR1 and CDR2: SGHRS, YFSETQ. Trimming took off 5 bases at V and 0 bases at J, with 11 bases between the two ends. The CDR3 has 14 residues.

The rearrangement joins TRBV6-2 or TRBV6-3 to TRBJ2-7; TRBD2 matches 10 bases. The CDR3 is 18 amino acids. The germline gives CDR1 MNHEY, CDR2 SVGEGT. J lost 4 bases, V lost 6 bases, and 18 bases had no gene match. CDR3 sequence: CASSSPFSGRTSGYEQYF. The CDR3 DNA is TGTGCCAGCAGCTCCCCTTTTAGCGGGAGGACTTCGGGATACGAGCAGTACTTC.

This clonotype was seen once. This rearrangement joins TRBV20-1 to TRBJ1-1; D is unclear. The germline V gene has CDR1 DFQATT and CDR2 SNEGSKA (reference sequence). Trimming took off 3 bases at V and 3 bases at J, with 11 bases between the two ends. This CDR3 contains 13 residues. Written as DNA, the CDR3 is TGCAGTGCTAGCCAGAATGTGGACACTGAAGCTTTCTTT. Its translation is CSASQNVDTEAFF.

V and J are TRBV3-1 and TRBJ2-4, with TRBD1 as a possible D gene (6 bases). CDR1 and CDR2 (germline): LGHDT, YNNKEL (reference sequence). Trimming removed 2 bases from V and 4 bases from J, with 9 bases in between. The CDR3 consists of 14 residues. The CDR3 coding sequence is TGTGCCAGCAGCCAACAGGGGAATAAAAACATTCAGTACTTC. Encoded protein: CASSQQGNKNIQYF.

The chain recombines TRBV3-1 with TRBJ1-2; D is uncertain. The CDR3 has 14 amino acids. V lost 4 bases and J 3 bases, leaving 12 bases between the germline ends. Germline CDR1 LGHDT, CDR2 YNNKEL (reference sequence). The CDR3 DNA reads as TGTGCCAGCAGCCCCTTGATAGGTTACTATGGCTACACCTTC. This encodes CASSPLIGYYGYTF.

This chain uses TRBV20-1 with TRBJ2-3, with 13 bases that match TRBD2. Per the germline V gene, CDR1 is DFQATT and CDR2 is SNEGSKA (reference sequence). CDR3 size: 13 residues. Trimming at V came to 4 bases and at J to 7 bases, leaving 2 bases not matched to a gene. The CDR3 loop is CSAKGLAGYTQYF. The DNA for the CDR3 is TGCAGTGCTAAGGGACTAGCGGGATATACGCAGTATTTT.